These T cell receptor beta chains were read from a single sample in a study of CD8 T cells in Susac syndrome. TCRdb re-called the immunoSEQ multiplex PCR reads through MiXCR, storing one row per CDR3 protein. The data contain some 130,000 distinct CDR3 sequences, roughly 96% of them seen just once; the ten biggest clones take up more than 0.09%. Source material: CD4+ T cells from PBMCs. The receptors shown here come from a human donor in good health. Both conserved end residues are part of each CDR3. A D gene is named only where the DNA matches it firmly. The size entry is marked missing in some rows and otherwise reads once, few, many or a size class.

NA	TRBV12-3/TRBV12-4	NA	TRBJ1-1	14	TGTGCCAGCAGTTTAAGCGCGGAGAACACTGAAGCTTTCTTT	CASSLSAENTEAFF
NA	TRBV7-9	NA	TRBJ2-7	13	TGTGCCAGCAGCTTAGCGCAACTCTACGAGCAGTACTTC	CASSLAQLYEQYF
NA	TRBV29-1	TRBD1	TRBJ1-5	12	TGCAGCGTTGTGGGACAGGGAAAAGCCCAGCATTTT	CSVVGQGKAQHF
NA	TRBV14	NA	TRBJ2-6	15	TGTGCCAGCAGCCAAGAAGGTACTGGGGCCAACGTCCTGACTTTC	CASSQEGTGANVLTF
NA	TRBV12-3/TRBV12-4	TRBD2	TRBJ2-2	15	TGTGCCAGCACCGAGCAGGGAGGGGTGACCGGGGAGCTGTTTTTT	CASTEQGGVTGELFF
NA	TRBV9	TRBD2	TRBJ2-5	14	TGTGCCAGCAGCGTGGGGGGGGGCCAAGAGACCCAGTACTTC	CASSVGGGQETQYF
NA	TRBV5-6	NA	TRBJ2-7	13	TGTGCCAGCAGCTACCAGGGGTTGAACGAGCAGTACTTC	CASSYQGLNEQYF
NA	TRBV18	NA	TRBJ2-7	15	TGTGCCAGCTCACCCCCGGTAGGGCCTCCCTACGAGCAGTACTTC	CASSPPVGPPYEQYF
few	TRBV7-2	NA	TRBJ2-5	12	TGTGCCAGCAGCGCCTCTCAAGAGACCCAGTACTTC	CASSASQETQYF
once	TRBV5-6	NA	TRBJ2-7	14	TGTGCCAGCAGCTCCTCTGGACACTCATACGAGCAGTACTTC	CASSSSGHSYEQYF
NA	TRBV23-1	NA	TRBJ1-2	17	TGCGCCAGCAGTCAACCTCCGGGGGGGGCGCAGGGCTATGGCTACACCTTC	CASSQPPGGAQGYGYTF
once	TRBV5-1	NA	TRBJ1-1	14	TGCGCCAGCAGCCTGAGGGCTTCGAACACTGAAGCTTTCTTT	CASSLRASNTEAFF
NA	TRBV7-6	TRBD2	TRBJ2-1	19	TGTGCCAGCAGCTTAGCTCAGACTAGCGGGAGGGGTTCCTACAATGAGCAGTTCTTC	CASSLAQTSGRGSYNEQFF
NA	TRBV20-1	NA	TRBJ1-1	10	TGCAGTGCCGTACTCGTTGAAGCTTTCTTT	CSAVLVEAFF
NA	TRBV7-6	TRBD2	TRBJ2-3	16	TGTGCCAGCAGCCGGGGACTAGCGGGAGTCTCAGATACGCAGTATTTT	CASSRGLAGVSDTQYF
NA	TRBV2	NA	TRBJ2-1	12	TGTGCCAGCAGTCCCCTCCGCAATGAGCAGTTCTTC	CASSPLRNEQFF
NA	TRBV18	TRBD1	TRBJ2-3	15	TGTGCCAGCTCAACAGGGGTTGGGAGCACAGATACGCAGTATTTT	CASSTGVGSTDTQYF
NA	TRBV27	TRBD2	TRBJ2-3	14	TGTGCCAGCAGGCGTAGCGGGAGTGGCGATACGCAGTATTTT	CASRRSGSGDTQYF
once	TRBV28	NA	TRBJ1-1	15	TGTGCCAGCAGTTCCCCTGGGGTAGGGAACACTGAAGCTTTCTTT	CASSSPGVGNTEAFF
NA	TRBV6-1	TRBD1	TRBJ2-1	15	TGTGCCAGCACCCTGGGACAGGGGGCTATGCATGAGCAGTTCTTC	CASTLGQGAMHEQFF
NA	TRBV5-1	NA	TRBJ1-3	16	TGCGCCAGCAGCTTGGGCGCAGGGGACTCTGGAAACACCATATATTTT	CASSLGAGDSGNTIYF
NA	TRBV7-2	TRBD2	TRBJ2-5	15	TGTGCCAGCAAAACCACTAGCGGATTCACGGAGACCCAGTACTTC	CASKTTSGFTETQYF
NA	TRBV5-1	NA	TRBJ2-7	13	TGCGCCAGCAGCTTGGAGCATGGGGGCGAGCAGTACTTC	CASSLEHGGEQYF
NA	TRBV3-1	NA	TRBJ2-2	14	TGTGCCAGCAGCCCCTTAGGTGGCGCCGGGGAGCTGTTTTTT	CASSPLGGAGELFF
NA	TRBV28	TRBD1	TRBJ1-2	16	TGTGCCAGCAGACCCCCAACCGGGACAGATTTAGGTGGCTACACCTTC	CASRPPTGTDLGGYTF
NA	TRBV27	NA	TRBJ2-6	15	TGTGCCAGCAGTCAAAGCATCTCTGGGGCCAACGTCCTGACTTTC	CASSQSISGANVLTF